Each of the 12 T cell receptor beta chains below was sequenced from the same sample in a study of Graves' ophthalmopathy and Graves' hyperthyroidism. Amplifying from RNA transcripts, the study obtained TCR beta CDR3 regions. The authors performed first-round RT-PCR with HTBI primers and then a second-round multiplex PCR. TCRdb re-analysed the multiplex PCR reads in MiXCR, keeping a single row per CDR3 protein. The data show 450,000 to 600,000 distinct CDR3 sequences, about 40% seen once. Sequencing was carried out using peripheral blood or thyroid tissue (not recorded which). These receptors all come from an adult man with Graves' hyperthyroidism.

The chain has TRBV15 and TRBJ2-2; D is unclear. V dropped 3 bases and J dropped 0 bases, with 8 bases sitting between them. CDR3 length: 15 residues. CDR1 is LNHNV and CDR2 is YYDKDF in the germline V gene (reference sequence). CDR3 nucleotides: TGTGCCACCAGCAGGGTCCATACGAACACCGGGGAGCTGTTTTTT. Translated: CATSRVHTNTGELFF.

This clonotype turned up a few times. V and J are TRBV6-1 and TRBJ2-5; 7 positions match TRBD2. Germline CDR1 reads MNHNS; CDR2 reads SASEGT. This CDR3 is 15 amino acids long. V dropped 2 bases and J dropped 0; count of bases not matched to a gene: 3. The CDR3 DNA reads TGTGCCAGCAGTGAATATGGGGGGGACCAAGAGACCCAGTACTTC. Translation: CASSEYGGDQETQYF.

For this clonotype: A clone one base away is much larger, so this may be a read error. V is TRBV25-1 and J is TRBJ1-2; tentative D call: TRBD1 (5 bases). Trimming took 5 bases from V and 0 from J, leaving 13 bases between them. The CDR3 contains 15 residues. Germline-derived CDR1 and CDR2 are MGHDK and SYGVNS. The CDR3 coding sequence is TGTGCCAGCAGTTACCCGGGGGGGACTAACTATGGCTACACCTTC. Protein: CASSYPGGTNYGYTF.

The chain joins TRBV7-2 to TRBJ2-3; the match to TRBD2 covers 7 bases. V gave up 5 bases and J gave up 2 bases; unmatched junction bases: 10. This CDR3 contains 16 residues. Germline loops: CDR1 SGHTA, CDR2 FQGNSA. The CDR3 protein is CASSPQRGLHTDTQYF. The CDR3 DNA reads TGTGCCAGCAGCCCACAGCGGGGACTCCACACAGATACGCAGTATTTT.

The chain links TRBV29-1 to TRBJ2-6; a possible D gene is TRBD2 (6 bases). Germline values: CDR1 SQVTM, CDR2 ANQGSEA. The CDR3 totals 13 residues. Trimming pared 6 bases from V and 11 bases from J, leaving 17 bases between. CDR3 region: CSVEGTGSYVLTF. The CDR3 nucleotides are TGCAGCGTGGAGGGGACGGGTTCCTACGTCCTGACTTTC.

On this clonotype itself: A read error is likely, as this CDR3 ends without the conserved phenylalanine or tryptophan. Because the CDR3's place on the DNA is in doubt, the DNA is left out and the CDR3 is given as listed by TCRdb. Here the CDR3 reads CASSFDRDL. The chain joins TRBV7-8 to TRBJ2-5; TRBD1 is the table's D call, not checked against the DNA. The CDR3 region is 9 residues in length, termini included. Germline V gene sequence: CDR1 SGHVS, CDR2 FQNEAQ.

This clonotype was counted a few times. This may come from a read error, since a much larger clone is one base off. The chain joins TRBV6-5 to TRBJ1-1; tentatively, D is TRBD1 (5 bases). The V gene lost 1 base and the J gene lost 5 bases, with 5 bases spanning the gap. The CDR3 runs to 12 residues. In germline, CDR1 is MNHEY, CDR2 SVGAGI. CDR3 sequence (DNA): TGTGCCAGCAGTTACTGGGGGACTGAAGCTTTCTTT. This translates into CASSYWGTEAFF.

The CDR3 DNA reads TGTGCCAGCAGCTTAGCTGGTCGGGGATACAATGAGCAGTACTTC. Residues: CASSLAGRGYNEQYF. The gene calls are TRBV7-8 and TRBJ2-7, with D tentatively TRBD2 (5 bases). From germline, CDR1 is SGHVS and CDR2 FQNEAQ. This CDR3 has 15 amino acids. The V and J ends lost 0 bases and 7 bases respectively, with 16 bases between them.

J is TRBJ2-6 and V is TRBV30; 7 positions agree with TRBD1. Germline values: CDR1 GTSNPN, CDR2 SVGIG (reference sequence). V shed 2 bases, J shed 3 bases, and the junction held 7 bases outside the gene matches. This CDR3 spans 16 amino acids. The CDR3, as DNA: TGTGCCTGGAGTAACGACAGGGTTCGTGGGGCCAACGTCCTGACTTTC. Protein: CAWSNDRVRGANVLTF.

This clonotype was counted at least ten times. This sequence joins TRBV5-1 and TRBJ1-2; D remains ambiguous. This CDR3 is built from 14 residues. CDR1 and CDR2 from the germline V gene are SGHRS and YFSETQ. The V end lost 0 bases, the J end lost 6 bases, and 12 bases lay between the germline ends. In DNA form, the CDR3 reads TGCGCCAGCAGCTTGGGTCGACCGTCGGATGGCTACACCTTC. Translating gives CASSLGRPSDGYTF.

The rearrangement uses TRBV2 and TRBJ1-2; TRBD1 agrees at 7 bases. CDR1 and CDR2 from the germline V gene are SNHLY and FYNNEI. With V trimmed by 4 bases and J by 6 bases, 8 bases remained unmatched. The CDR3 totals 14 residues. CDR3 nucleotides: TGTGCCAGCAGTGGCCGACAGGGACCCCATGGCTACACCTTC. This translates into CASSGRQGPHGYTF. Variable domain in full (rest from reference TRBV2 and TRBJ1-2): EPEVTQTPSHQVTQMGQEVILRCVPISNHLYFYWYRQILGQKVEFLVSFYNNEISEKSEIFDDQFSVERPDGSNFTLKIRSTKLEDSAMYFCASSGRQGPHGYTFGSGTRLTVV.

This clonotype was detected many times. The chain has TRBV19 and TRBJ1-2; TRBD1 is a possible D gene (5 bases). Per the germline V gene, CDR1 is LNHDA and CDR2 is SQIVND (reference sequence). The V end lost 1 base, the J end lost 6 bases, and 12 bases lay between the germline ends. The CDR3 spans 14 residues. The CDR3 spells CASSIVGGLDGYTF. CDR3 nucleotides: TGTGCCAGTAGTATAGTTGGGGGACTCGATGGCTACACCTTC.